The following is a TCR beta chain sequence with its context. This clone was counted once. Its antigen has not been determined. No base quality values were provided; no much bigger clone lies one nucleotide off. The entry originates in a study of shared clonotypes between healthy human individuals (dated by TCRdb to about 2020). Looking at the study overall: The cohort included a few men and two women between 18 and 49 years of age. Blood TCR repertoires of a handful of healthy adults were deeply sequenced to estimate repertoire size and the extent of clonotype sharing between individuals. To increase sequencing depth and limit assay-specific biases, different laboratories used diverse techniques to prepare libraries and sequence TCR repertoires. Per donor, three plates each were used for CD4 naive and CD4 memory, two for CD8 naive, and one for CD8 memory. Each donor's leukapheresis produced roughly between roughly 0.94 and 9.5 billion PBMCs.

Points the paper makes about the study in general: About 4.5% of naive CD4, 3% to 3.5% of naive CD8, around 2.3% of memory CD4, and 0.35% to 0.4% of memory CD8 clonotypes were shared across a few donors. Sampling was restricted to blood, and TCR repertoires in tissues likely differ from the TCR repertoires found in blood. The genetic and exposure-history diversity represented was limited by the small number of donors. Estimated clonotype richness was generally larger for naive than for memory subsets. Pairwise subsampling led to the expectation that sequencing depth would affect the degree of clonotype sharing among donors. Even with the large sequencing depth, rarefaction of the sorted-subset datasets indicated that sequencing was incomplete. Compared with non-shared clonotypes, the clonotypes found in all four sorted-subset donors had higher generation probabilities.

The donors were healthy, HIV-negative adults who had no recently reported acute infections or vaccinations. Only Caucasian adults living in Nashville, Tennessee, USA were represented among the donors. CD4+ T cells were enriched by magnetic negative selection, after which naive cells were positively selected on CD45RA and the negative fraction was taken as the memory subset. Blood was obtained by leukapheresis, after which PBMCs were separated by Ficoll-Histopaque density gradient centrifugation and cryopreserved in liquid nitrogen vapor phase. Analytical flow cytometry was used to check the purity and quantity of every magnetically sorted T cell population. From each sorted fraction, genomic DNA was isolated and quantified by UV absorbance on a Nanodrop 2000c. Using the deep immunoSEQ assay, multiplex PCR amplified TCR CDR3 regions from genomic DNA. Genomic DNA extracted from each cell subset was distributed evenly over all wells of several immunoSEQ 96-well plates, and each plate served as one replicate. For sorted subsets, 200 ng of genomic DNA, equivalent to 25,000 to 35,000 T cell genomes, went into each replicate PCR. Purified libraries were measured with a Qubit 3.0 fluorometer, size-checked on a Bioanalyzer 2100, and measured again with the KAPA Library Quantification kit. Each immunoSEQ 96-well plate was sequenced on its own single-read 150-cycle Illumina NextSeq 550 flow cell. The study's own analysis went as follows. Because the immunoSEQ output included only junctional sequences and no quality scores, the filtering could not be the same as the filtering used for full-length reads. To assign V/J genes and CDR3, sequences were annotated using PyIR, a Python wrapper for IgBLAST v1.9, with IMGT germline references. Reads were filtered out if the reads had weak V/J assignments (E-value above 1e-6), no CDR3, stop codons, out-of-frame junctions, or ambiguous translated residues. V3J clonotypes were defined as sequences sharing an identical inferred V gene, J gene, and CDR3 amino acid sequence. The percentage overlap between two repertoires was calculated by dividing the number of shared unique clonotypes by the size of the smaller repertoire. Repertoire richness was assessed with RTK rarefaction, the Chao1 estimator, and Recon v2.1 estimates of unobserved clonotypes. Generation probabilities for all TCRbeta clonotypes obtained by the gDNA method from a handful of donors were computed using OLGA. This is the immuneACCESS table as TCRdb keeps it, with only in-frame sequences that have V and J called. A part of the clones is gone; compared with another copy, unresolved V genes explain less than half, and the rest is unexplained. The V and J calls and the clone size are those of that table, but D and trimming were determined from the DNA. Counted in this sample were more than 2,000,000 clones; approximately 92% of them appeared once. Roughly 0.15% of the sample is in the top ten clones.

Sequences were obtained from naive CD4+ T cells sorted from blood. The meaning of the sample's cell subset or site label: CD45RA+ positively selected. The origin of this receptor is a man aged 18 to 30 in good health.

CDR3 region: CAWSVLSGRVPREQYF. The nucleotide sequence reads as follows: TGTGCCTGGAGTGTACTTTCGGGGCGGGTGCCTAGGGAGCAGTACTTC. The chain was built from TRBV30 and TRBJ2-7, with the D gene possibly TRBD1 or TRBD2, each one fitting 5 bases. From the germline V gene (reference sequence), CDR1 is GTSNPN and CDR2 is SVGIG. Trimming removed 0 bases from V and 7 bases from J, leaving 22 bases between the germline ends. Inclusive of the bounding cysteine and phenylalanine, the CDR3 is 16 residues long. Only the CDR3 DNA stays, 48 bases, in frame from base 1.